This T cell receptor (beta chain) originates from a study of technical replicates of blood from a handful of donors. Between the trimmed V and J ends, which lost 6 bases and 0 bases, there was a span of 6 bases. From germline, CDR1 is MNHEY and CDR2 SMNVEV (reference sequence). The CDR3 runs to 13 residues. Profiled with immunoSEQ multiplex PCR; TCRdb holds only in-frame clones, not every one. The table lists roughly 62,000 clones, roughly nine tenths of them singletons. The sequenced sample was PBMCs. The gene calls are TRBV27 and TRBJ1-3; D gene uncertain. The source is a human donor in good health. Some clones in this sample may be carry-over from other donors' samples. The CDR3 protein is CASSGTSGNTIYF. The CDR3 bases are TGTGCCAGCAGCGGTACCTCTGGAAACACCATATATTTT.